The 5 T cell receptor beta chains below were found in one sample sequenced in a study of a mutant IDH1 vaccine in newly diagnosed glioma listed by TCRdb under 2021. Libraries came from the immunoSEQ multiplex PCR assay. TCRdb took this table from immuneACCESS and kept in-frame rearrangements with V and J called. Such tables lack part of the clones; where checked against another copy, unresolved V genes explain under half of the gap, and the rest is unexplained. The sample has 80,000 to 100,000 clones on record, roughly 80% of them singletons. The ten biggest clones cover nearly 5.5% of the sample. In light of the paper, this sample's time point label describes: baseline, week 1 (first vaccination visit). The treatment or condition label on this specimen signifies: pre-vaccination baseline after standard-of-care therapy. The specimen was PBMCs, collected from a glioma patient treated with radiotherapy, temozolomide or both. The source is a man in his forties with glioma. Some clones in this sample may be carry-over from other donors' samples.

The V gene is TRBV5-1, the J gene TRBJ2-1; tentatively, D is TRBD1 or TRBD2 (5 bases each). The CDR3 runs to 13 residues. The ends were cut back, 7 bases at V and 7 bases at J, with 15 bases in the middle. CDR1 and CDR2 from the germline V gene are SGHRS and YFSETQ. The chain's CDR3 is CASYSQGGNEQFF. CDR3 bases: TGCGCCAGCTATTCGCAGGGCGGGAATGAGCAGTTCTTC.

V is TRBV27 and J is TRBJ2-7; tentative D call: TRBD2 (5 bases). Trimming cost V 3 bases and J 4 bases, with 13 bases left between them. The CDR3 loop spans 14 amino acids. From germline, CDR1 is MNHEY and CDR2 SMNVEV (reference sequence). DNA of the CDR3: TGTGCCAGCAGTTTTGAGGATCGCGGGTACGAGCAGTACTTC. It encodes CASSFEDRGYEQYF.

The gene calls are TRBV19 and TRBJ2-5; D possibly uses TRBD1 or TRBD2 (5 bases each). Germline assignment: CDR1 LNHDA and CDR2 SQIVND (reference sequence). This CDR3 contains 14 residues. The germline V and J ends were trimmed by 5 bases and 2 bases, with 12 bases remaining between them. The CDR3 nucleotides are TGTGCCAGTAGTCGGGGCGACAAACAAGAGACCCAGTACTTC. Protein: CASSRGDKQETQYF.

The gene calls are TRBV19 and TRBJ1-5; TRBD1 is a possible D gene (6 bases). The germline V gene has CDR1 LNHDA and CDR2 SQIVND (reference sequence). Trimming stripped 7 bases from V and 3 bases from J, with 13 bases between. This CDR3 is 14 amino acids long. CDR3: CASTIGGNNQPQHF. The CDR3 DNA reads TGTGCCAGTACCATAGGGGGAAACAATCAGCCCCAGCATTTT. The whole variable domain, filled in from reference TRBV19 and TRBJ1-5, reads DGGITQSPKYLFRKEGQNVTLSCEQNLNHDAMYWYRQDPGQGLRLIYYSQIVNDFQKGDIAEGYSVSREKKESFPLTVTSAQKNPTAFYLCASTIGGNNQPQHFGDGTRLSIL.

The rearrangement uses TRBV6-1 and TRBJ1-4, with D possibly TRBD1 on 5 matching bases. CDR3 length: 13 residues. Deletions cut 3 bases from V and 8 bases from J, with 10 bases between. Germline V gives CDR1 MNHNS, CDR2 SASEGT. The CDR3 region has the DNA TGTGCCAGCAGTGACAGGGAGGGAGAAAAACTGTTTTTT. This gives the protein CASSDREGEKLFF.